The present entry profiles one T cell receptor beta chain with its context. The source of the sample is a study of control samples from healthy donors and cancer patients. The CDR3 runs to 14 residues. Germline V CDR1 and CDR2: MNHEY, SMNVEV (reference sequence). Deletions cut 1 base from V and 2 bases from J, with 8 bases between. Repertoires were generated with immunoSEQ multiplex PCR, while TCRdb's copy carries only in-frame clones and drops some. Of 35,000 to 50,000 clones listed, about 87% are singletons. V and J are TRBV27 and TRBJ2-5; no reliable D call. The TCR comes from a woman aged 55-75 years with lung cancer. The sequenced material came from PBMCs. In nucleotides, the CDR3 is TGTGCCAGCAGTTTATGCCAGGTGCAAGAGACCCAGTACTTC. Protein sequence: CASSLCQVQETQYF.